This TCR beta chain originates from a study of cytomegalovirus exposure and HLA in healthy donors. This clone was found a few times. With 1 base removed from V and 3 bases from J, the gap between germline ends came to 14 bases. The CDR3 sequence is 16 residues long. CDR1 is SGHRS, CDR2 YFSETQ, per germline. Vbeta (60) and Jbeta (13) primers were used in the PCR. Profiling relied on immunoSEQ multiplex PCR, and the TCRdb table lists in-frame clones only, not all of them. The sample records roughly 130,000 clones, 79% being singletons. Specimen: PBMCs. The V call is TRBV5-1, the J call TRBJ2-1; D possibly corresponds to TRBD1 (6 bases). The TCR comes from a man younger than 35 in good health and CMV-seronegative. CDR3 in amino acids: CASSLTRAQGYNEQFF. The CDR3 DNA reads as TGCGCCAGCAGCTTGACTCGAGCACAGGGCTACAATGAGCAGTTCTTC.